Each of the 5 T cell receptor beta chains below was sequenced from the same sample in a study of cytomegalovirus exposure and HLA in healthy donors. The PCR employed 60 Vbeta primers together with 13 Jbeta primers. The data were produced by immunoSEQ multiplex PCR, yet TCRdb's version contains in-frame clones alone and is incomplete. The sample comprises around 99,000 clones, over 75% of which are singletons, and 3.5% to 5% rests with the top ten. Material for sequencing was PBMCs. All receptors come from a male donor in good health and CMV-seronegative.

This chain joins TRBV4-1 and TRBJ2-7; D may be TRBD2 (6 bases). CDR1 is MGHRA, CDR2 YSYEKL, per germline. The V gene lost 2 bases and the J gene lost 5 bases, with 13 bases spanning the gap. This CDR3 region has 14 residues. CDR3 DNA: TGCGCCAGCAGCCAATATTCAGAGCGGGACGAGCAGTACTTC. Encoded protein: CASSQYSERDEQYF.

The rearrangement joins TRBV28 to TRBJ2-2; 10 bases are a match to TRBD1. The CDR3 length is 15 residues. Trimming cost V 6 bases and J 7 bases; bases outside gene matches: 8. Germline V lookup: CDR1 MDHEN, CDR2 SYDVKM. CDR3 amino acids: CASSADRGRGGELFF. The DNA of the CDR3 is TGTGCCAGCAGCGCCGACAGGGGGCGCGGCGGGGAGCTGTTTTTT.

CDR3 region: CASSKATGCSYNEQFF. The DNA for the CDR3 is TGTGCCAGCAGCAAAGCGACAGGTTGCTCCTACAATGAGCAGTTCTTC. The chain uses TRBV21-1 and TRBJ2-1; the table assigns TRBD1, which was not confirmed against the DNA. TRBV21-1 is a documented pseudogene. The CDR3 runs to 16 residues.

The chain carries TRBV7-2 and TRBJ1-2, with TRBD1 matching 8 bases. Germline assignment: CDR1 SGHTA and CDR2 FQGNSA. With 5 bases clipped from V and 3 bases from J, the junction kept 11 bases outside the gene matches. The CDR3 has 16 amino acids. In nucleotides, the CDR3 is TGTGCCAGCAGCGAGGGCAGGGGGCGGATATACTATGGCTACACCTTC. Its protein is CASSEGRGRIYYGYTF.

The rearrangement links TRBV30 to TRBJ2-5; TRBD1 might be the D (6 bases). The CDR3 is 16 amino acids. Germline assignment: CDR1 GTSNPN and CDR2 SVGIG (reference sequence). Trimming removed 2 bases at V and 2 bases at J, with 18 bases between. CDR3 nucleotide sequence: TGTGCCTGGAGTACCTACAGGGTGAAGGCACAAGAGACCCAGTACTTC. Translating it yields CAWSTYRVKAQETQYF.